This is a list of T cell receptor beta chains from one sample in a study of CD8+ T cells in alopecia areata. The repertoire was sequenced with immunoSEQ multiplex PCR; TCRdb's copy has only in-frame clones and lacks some. The table shows about 200,000 clones, with about three fifths occurring only once. Sequences were derived from CD4+ T cells sorted from blood, sampled at week 0. These receptors originate from a human donor with alopecia areata. Each CDR3 is given with its conserved first and last residue. A D gene is named only where the DNA matches it firmly. Size tells how often a clone was seen (once, few, many) or the class of an expanded clone, and some rows leave it out.

d_call: -
v_call: TRBV11-2
clone_size: -
j_call: TRBJ1-1
cdr3_nt: TGTGCCAGCAGCTTGGGGCAGGGATTGGGGAACACTGAAGCTTTCTTT
cdr3_aa: CASSLGQGLGNTEAFF

d_call: -
v_call: TRBV6-5
clone_size: -
j_call: TRBJ2-7
cdr3_nt: TGTGCCAGCAGTTACTACGAGGCGGGCGAGCAGTACTTC
cdr3_aa: CASSYYEAGEQYF

d_call: TRBD2
v_call: TRBV29-1
clone_size: -
j_call: TRBJ2-3
cdr3_nt: TGCAGCGTGGGAGCGGGGGCCACAGATACGCAGTATTTT
cdr3_aa: CSVGAGATDTQYF

d_call: TRBD2
v_call: TRBV2
clone_size: -
j_call: TRBJ2-3
cdr3_nt: TGTGCCAGCAGCCGCCTCCGGACTAGCGGGATTTCAGATACGCAGTATTTT
cdr3_aa: CASSRLRTSGISDTQYF

d_call: -
v_call: TRBV11-2
clone_size: -
j_call: TRBJ2-1
cdr3_nt: TGTGCCAGCAGCTTAGTCCCCCTCTGGGACAATGAGCAGTTCTTC
cdr3_aa: CASSLVPLWDNEQFF

d_call: -
v_call: TRBV5-1
clone_size: -
j_call: TRBJ1-1
cdr3_nt: TGCGCCAGCAGCAGATCAGGGTCCAGGGGAGTCACTGAAGCTTTCTTT
cdr3_aa: CASSRSGSRGVTEAFF

d_call: -
v_call: TRBV15
clone_size: -
j_call: TRBJ2-1
cdr3_nt: TGTGCCACCAGCAGGGACCGGCCGGTACGGTACAATGAGCAGTTCTTC
cdr3_aa: CATSRDRPVRYNEQFF

d_call: -
v_call: TRBV29-1
clone_size: few
j_call: TRBJ2-1
cdr3_nt: TGCAGCGTTGGCTCTGTGAATGAGCAGTTCTTC
cdr3_aa: CSVGSVNEQFF

d_call: -
v_call: TRBV30
clone_size: -
j_call: TRBJ2-5
cdr3_nt: TGTGCCTGGAGTCCCCTTGGCGCCAGAACCCAAACTCAAGAGACCCAGTACTTC
cdr3_aa: CAWSPLGARTQTQETQYF

d_call: -
v_call: TRBV6-5
clone_size: -
j_call: TRBJ1-3
cdr3_nt: TGTGCCACCTCGGAAAGGGGAGCAACTGGAAACACCATATATTTT
cdr3_aa: CATSERGATGNTIYF

d_call: TRBD2
v_call: TRBV5-1
clone_size: -
j_call: TRBJ2-1
cdr3_nt: TGCGCCAGCAGCCCACTAGCGGGGGGCCCGAGCTCCTACAATGAGCAGTTCTTC
cdr3_aa: CASSPLAGGPSSYNEQFF

d_call: -
v_call: TRBV14
clone_size: -
j_call: TRBJ1-1
cdr3_nt: TGTGCCAGCAGCCATGGAGTCAGGGCTGAAGCTTTCTTT
cdr3_aa: CASSHGVRAEAFF

d_call: -
v_call: TRBV18
clone_size: -
j_call: TRBJ1-5
cdr3_nt: TGTGCCAGCTCTCCAGACAGGAGTAGCAATCAGCCCCAGCATTTT
cdr3_aa: CASSPDRSSNQPQHF

d_call: TRBD1
v_call: TRBV29-1
clone_size: -
j_call: TRBJ1-2
cdr3_nt: TGCAGCGTTGAGGGGAGCAGGGGGAGGAATGGCTACACCTTC
cdr3_aa: CSVEGSRGRNGYTF

d_call: -
v_call: TRBV4-1
clone_size: -
j_call: TRBJ2-1
cdr3_nt: TGCGCCAGCAGCCAAGATCAGGTTAGGGGCTACAATGAGCAGTTCTTC
cdr3_aa: CASSQDQVRGYNEQFF

d_call: TRBD2
v_call: TRBV6-5
clone_size: -
j_call: TRBJ2-1
cdr3_nt: TGTGCCAGCGTATCGCGGGAGGGCCGGAATGAGCAGTTCTTC
cdr3_aa: CASVSREGRNEQFF

d_call: TRBD2
v_call: TRBV2
clone_size: -
j_call: TRBJ2-5
cdr3_nt: TGTGCCAGCAGTCTTGACGGGGACCTAGCGGGAGGGCCCGAGACCCAGTACTTC
cdr3_aa: CASSLDGDLAGGPETQYF

d_call: -
v_call: TRBV27
clone_size: -
j_call: TRBJ1-4
cdr3_nt: TGTGCCAGCAAGGGAAGGGCTCATACTAATGAAAAACTGTTTTTT
cdr3_aa: CASKGRAHTNEKLFF

d_call: -
v_call: TRBV7-8
clone_size: few
j_call: TRBJ1-5
cdr3_nt: TGTGCCAGCAGCTTGGGATCGGGAGGTCAGCCCCAGCATTTT
cdr3_aa: CASSLGSGGQPQHF

d_call: -
v_call: TRBV6-5
clone_size: few
j_call: TRBJ2-6
cdr3_nt: TGTGCCAGCTCCACCCTCCCCTCTGGGGCCAACGTCCTGACTTTC
cdr3_aa: CASSTLPSGANVLTF

d_call: -
v_call: TRBV6-5
clone_size: few
j_call: TRBJ1-2
cdr3_nt: TGTGCCAGCAGTCCCGGGGGTAGGACACAGGATGGCTACACCTTC
cdr3_aa: CASSPGGRTQDGYTF

d_call: -
v_call: TRBV7-2
clone_size: -
j_call: TRBJ2-4
cdr3_nt: TGTGCCAGCAGCTTTGTCGTGGGGCATCAAGGCAAAAACATTCAGTACTTC
cdr3_aa: CASSFVVGHQGKNIQYF

d_call: -
v_call: TRBV30
clone_size: -
j_call: TRBJ1-2
cdr3_nt: TGTGCCTGGACCCCCTCTTCAAGTGGCTACACCTTC
cdr3_aa: CAWTPSSSGYTF

d_call: TRBD2
v_call: TRBV28
clone_size: -
j_call: TRBJ2-7
cdr3_nt: TGTGCCAGCAGCCGTCGGACTAGCGGAACGTACGAGCAGTACTTC
cdr3_aa: CASSRRTSGTYEQYF

d_call: -
v_call: TRBV27
clone_size: few
j_call: TRBJ1-1
cdr3_nt: TGTGCCAGCAGTTTAGGGATGCGCCTGAACACTGAAGCTTTCTTT
cdr3_aa: CASSLGMRLNTEAFF

d_call: TRBD1
v_call: TRBV11-2
clone_size: -
j_call: TRBJ2-3
cdr3_nt: TGTGCCAGCAGCCTATCGACAGGGCACACAGATACGCAGTATTTT
cdr3_aa: CASSLSTGHTDTQYF